This T cell receptor beta chain was retrieved from a study of prognosis after radiotherapy for stage I lung cancer. Study overall: All non-small cell lung cancer patients were considered medically inoperable. General study findings and limits: When patients developed distant metastases, their Shannon entropy after stereotactic body radiation therapy was lower.

This CDR3 is 14 amino acids long. Per germline, CDR1 LNHDA and CDR2 SQIVND (reference sequence). Trimming cost V 5 bases and J 2 bases, with 10 bases left between them. This clonotype has ten or more counts. The antigen is undetermined. Two-round multiplex PCR amplified TCR beta CDR3 from genomic DNA. Round-one PCR had primers specific to each TRBV and TRBJ gene. TCRdb redid the calling of the multiplex PCR reads with MiXCR, one entry per CDR3 protein. Here the sample spans roughly 17,000 distinct CDR3 sequences, roughly 28% being singletons. The sample was PBMCs, taken before or after stereotactic body radiation therapy (not recorded which). This sequence joins TRBV19 and TRBJ2-1; D gene ambiguous. This TCR was recovered from a donor over 45 with non-small cell lung cancer. The CDR3 here is CASSPLNTYNEQFF. The CDR3 region has the DNA TGTGCCAGTAGTCCCCTTAATACCTACAATGAGCAGTTCTTC.